The 12 T cell receptor beta chains in this list originate from one sample, sequenced in a study of beta chain features in type 1 diabetes. The whole isolated RNA underwent reverse transcription, so sequencing captured expressed TCRB transcripts. TCRdb keeps only in-frame clones here, not all; method: immunoSEQ multiplex PCR. Here the sample spans nearly 250,000 clones, over 65% being singletons. Sequences were obtained from naive CD4+ T cells from blood. The origin of the receptors is a man aged 25-40 years in good health.

This clone has a handful of counts. The chain uses TRBV7-2 and TRBJ2-2; TRBD1 matches 7 bases. Germline V lookup: CDR1 SGHTA, CDR2 FQGNSA. Losses at the gene ends were 4 bases for V and 5 bases for J; bases not matched to a gene: 4. The CDR3 sequence is 14 residues long. Here the CDR3 reads CASSSYRGTGELFF. The CDR3 bases are TGTGCCAGCAGCTCCTACAGGGGAACCGGGGAGCTGTTTTTT.

Turning to this clone: The same CDR3 can be traced to other DNA sequences in this sample. V gene TRBV18 combines with J gene TRBJ2-5; no clear D. CDR1 and CDR2 from the germline V gene are KGHSH and LQKENI. Deletions cut 5 bases from V and 2 bases from J, with 3 bases between. This CDR3 region has 11 residues. The CDR3 DNA reads as TGTGCCAGCTCAGCGCAAGAGACCCAGTACTTC. Protein product: CASSAQETQYF.

The CDR3 here is CAISESTRTGELFF. In DNA, the CDR3 is TGTGCCATCAGTGAGTCGACGAGGACCGGGGAGCTGTTTTTT. This chain connects TRBV10-3 to TRBJ2-2; no firm D call. This CDR3 is built from 14 residues. V gave up 0 bases and J gave up 5 bases, with 7 bases separating them. From germline, CDR1 is ENHRY and CDR2 SYGVKD.

The chain is built from TRBV30 and TRBJ2-3, with 7 positions matching TRBD1. The CDR3 length is 12 residues. J lost 7 bases, V lost 5 bases, and 6 bases had no gene match. CDR1 GTSNPN and CDR2 SVGIG come from the germline V gene (reference sequence). CDR3 nucleotide sequence: TGTGCCTGGGCCCTGGGACAGAATACGCAGTATTTT. Its protein product is CAWALGQNTQYF.

The rearrangement joins TRBV15 to TRBJ2-1, with 11 bases fitting TRBD2. The germline gives CDR1 LNHNV, CDR2 YYDKDF (reference sequence). The V segment lost 3 bases and the J segment 2 bases; nucleotides outside the gene matches: 3. There are 16 residues in the CDR3. The CDR3 DNA sequence: TGTGCCACCAGCAGCCAACTAGCGGGAGCCTACAATGAGCAGTTCTTC. Translating it yields CATSSQLAGAYNEQFF.

The chain joins TRBV2 to TRBJ2-5; possible D gene TRBD2, 6 bases. The CDR3 is 13 amino acids. The germline V and J ends were trimmed by 9 bases and 2 bases, with 13 bases remaining between them. Germline V lookup: CDR1 SNHLY, CDR2 FYNNEI. The CDR3 here is CARRLVGQETQYF. CDR3 DNA: TGTGCCAGGCGACTAGTTGGGCAAGAGACCCAGTACTTC.

The chain couples TRBV6-5 to TRBJ2-1, with 9 bases identical to TRBD2. The germline gives CDR1 MNHEY, CDR2 SVGAGI. V dropped 4 bases and J dropped 5; count of bases not matched to a gene: 3. CDR3 length: 14 amino acids. The DNA of the CDR3 is TGTGCCAGCAGTTCGAGACTAGCGGACAATGAGCAGTTCTTC. It specifies CASSSRLADNEQFF.

V usage is TRBV5-4 and J usage is TRBJ2-3; 13 bases line up with TRBD2. After removal of 4 bases from V and 3 bases from J, the junction contained 2 bases not matched to a gene. The CDR3 is 15 amino acids. Germline CDR1 reads SGHNT; CDR2 reads YYREEE (reference sequence). CDR3: CASSRTSGRTDTQYF. The CDR3, as DNA: TGTGCCAGCAGCCGGACTAGCGGGAGAACAGATACGCAGTATTTT. Supplemented by reference TRBV5-4 and TRBJ2-3, the full variable domain reads ETGVTQSPTHLIKTRGQQVTLRCSSQSGHNTVSWYQQALGQGPQFIFQYYREEENGRGNFPPRFSGLQFPNYSSELNVNALELDDSALYLCASSRTSGRTDTQYFGPGTRLTVL.

This sequence joins TRBV7-2 and TRBJ2-7, with 8 bases identical to TRBD2. CDR1 is SGHTA and CDR2 is FQGNSA in the germline V gene. The V segment lost 3 bases and the J segment 5 bases; nucleotides outside the gene matches: 6. The length of the CDR3 is 14 residues. CDR3 sequence (DNA): TGTGCCAGCAGCTTTTGGACTAGCCCGCACGAGCAGTACTTC. Translation gives CASSFWTSPHEQYF.

Regarding this clone: The same CDR3 arises from other DNA sequences in this sample as well. The chain recombines TRBV18 with TRBJ2-5; D not certain. The CDR3 has 11 amino acids. Germline CDR1 is KGHSH and CDR2 is LQKENI. V was trimmed by 1 base and J by 5 bases, leaving 2 bases between them. The CDR3 DNA follows: TGTGCCAGCTCACCACGGGAGACCCAGTACTTC. Encoded protein: CASSPRETQYF.

This clone was picked up one time. The chain is built from TRBV5-1 and TRBJ2-5, with D hard to call. The V and J ends lost 2 bases and 4 bases respectively, with 12 bases between them. Germline values: CDR1 SGHRS, CDR2 YFSETQ. The CDR3 runs 14 residues. Written as DNA, the CDR3 is TGCGCCAGCAGCTTCAGTTCAGGACCAGAGACCCAGTACTTC. This codes for CASSFSSGPETQYF.

The table lists this clone with a count of one. The V gene is TRBV7-9, the J gene TRBJ2-5, with D unclear. V shed 5 bases and J shed 4 bases, with 14 bases lying between them. Germline V CDR1 and CDR2: SEHNR, FQNEAQ (reference sequence). The CDR3 sequence is 14 residues long. Here the CDR3 DNA reads TGTGCCAGCAGCCGGCGTACAGAGTCAGAGACCCAGTACTTC. It codes for CASSRRTESETQYF.